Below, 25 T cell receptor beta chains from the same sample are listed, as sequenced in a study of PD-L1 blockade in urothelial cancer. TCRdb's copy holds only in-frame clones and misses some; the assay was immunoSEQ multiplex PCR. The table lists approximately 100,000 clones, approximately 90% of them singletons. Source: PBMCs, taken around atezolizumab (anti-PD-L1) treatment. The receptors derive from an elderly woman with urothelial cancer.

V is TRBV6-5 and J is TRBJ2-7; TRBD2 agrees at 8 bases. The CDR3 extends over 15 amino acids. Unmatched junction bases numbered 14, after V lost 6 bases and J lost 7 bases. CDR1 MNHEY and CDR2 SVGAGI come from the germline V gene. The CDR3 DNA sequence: TGTGCCAGCAGACCAGGCGGGGGGACTACGGGAGAGCAGTACTTC. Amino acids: CASRPGGGTTGEQYF.

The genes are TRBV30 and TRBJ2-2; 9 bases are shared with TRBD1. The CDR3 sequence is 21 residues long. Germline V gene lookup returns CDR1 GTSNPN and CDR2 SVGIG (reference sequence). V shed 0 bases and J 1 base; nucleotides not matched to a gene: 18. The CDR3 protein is CAWSVLARDRDIKGNTGELFF. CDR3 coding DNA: TGTGCCTGGAGTGTACTGGCTCGGGACAGGGATATTAAGGGGAACACCGGGGAGCTGTTTTTT.

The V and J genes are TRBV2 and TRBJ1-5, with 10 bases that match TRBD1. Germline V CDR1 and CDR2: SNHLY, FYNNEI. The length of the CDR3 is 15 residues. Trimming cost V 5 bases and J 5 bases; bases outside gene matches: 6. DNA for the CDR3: TGTGCCAGCAGTCCCGGGACAGGGGTTTATCAGCCCCAGCATTTT. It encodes CASSPGTGVYQPQHF.

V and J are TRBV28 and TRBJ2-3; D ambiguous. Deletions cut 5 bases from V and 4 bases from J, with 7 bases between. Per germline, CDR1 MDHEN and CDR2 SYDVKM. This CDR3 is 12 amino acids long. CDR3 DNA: TGTGCCAGCAGTCTTCGGGCAGATACGCAGTATTTT. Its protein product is CASSLRADTQYF. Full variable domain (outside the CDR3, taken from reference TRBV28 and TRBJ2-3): DVKVTQSSRYLVKRTGEKVFLECVQDMDHENMFWYRQDPGLGLRLIYFSYDVKMKEKGDIPEGYSVSREKKERFSLILESASTNQTSMYLCASSLRADTQYFGPGTRLTVL.

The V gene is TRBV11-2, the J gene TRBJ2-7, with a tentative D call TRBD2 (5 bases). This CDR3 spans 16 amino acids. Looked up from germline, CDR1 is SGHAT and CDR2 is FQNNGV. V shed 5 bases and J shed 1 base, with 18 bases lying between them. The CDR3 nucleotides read TGTGCCAGCAGCCCAAATAGTGGAGGCACTTCCTACGAGCAGTACTTC. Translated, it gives CASSPNSGGTSYEQYF.

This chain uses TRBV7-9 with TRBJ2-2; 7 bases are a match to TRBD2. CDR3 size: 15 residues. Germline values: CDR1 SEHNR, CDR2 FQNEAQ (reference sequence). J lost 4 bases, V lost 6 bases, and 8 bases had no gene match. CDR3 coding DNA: TGTGCCAGCAGGGCAAGCGGGACGACCACCGGGGAGCTGTTTTTT. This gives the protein CASRASGTTTGELFF.

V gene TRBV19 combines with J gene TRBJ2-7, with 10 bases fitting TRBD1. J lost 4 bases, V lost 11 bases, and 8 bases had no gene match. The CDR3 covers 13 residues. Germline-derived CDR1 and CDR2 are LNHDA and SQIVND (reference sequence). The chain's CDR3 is CASSRGQGYEQYF. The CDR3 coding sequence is TGTGCCTCCAGTAGGGGACAGGGGTACGAGCAGTACTTC. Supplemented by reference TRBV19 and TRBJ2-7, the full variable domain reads DGGITQSPKYLFRKEGQNVTLSCEQNLNHDAMYWYRQDPGQGLRLIYYSQIVNDFQKGDIAEGYSVSREKKESFPLTVTSAQKNPTAFYLCASSRGQGYEQYFGPGTRLTVT.

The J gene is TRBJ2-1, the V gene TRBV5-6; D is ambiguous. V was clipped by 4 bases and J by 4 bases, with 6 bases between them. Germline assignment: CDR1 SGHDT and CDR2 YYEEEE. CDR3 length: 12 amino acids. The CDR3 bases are TGTGCCAGCAGCCTCTTATACAATGAGCAGTTCTTC. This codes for CASSLLYNEQFF.

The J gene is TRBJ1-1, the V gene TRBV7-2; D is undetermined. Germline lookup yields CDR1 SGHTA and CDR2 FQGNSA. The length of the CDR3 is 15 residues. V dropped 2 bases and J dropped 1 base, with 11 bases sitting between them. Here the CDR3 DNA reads TGTGCCAGCAGCTTAAGCGGTACGGCGAACACTGAAGCTTTCTTT. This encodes CASSLSGTANTEAFF.

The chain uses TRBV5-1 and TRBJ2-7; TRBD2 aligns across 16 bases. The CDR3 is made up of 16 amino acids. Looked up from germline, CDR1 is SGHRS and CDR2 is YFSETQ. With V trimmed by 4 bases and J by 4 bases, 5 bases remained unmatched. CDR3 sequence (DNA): TGCGCCAGCAGCGAGGGACTAGCGGGAGGGCCGTACGAGCAGTACTTC. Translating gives CASSEGLAGGPYEQYF.

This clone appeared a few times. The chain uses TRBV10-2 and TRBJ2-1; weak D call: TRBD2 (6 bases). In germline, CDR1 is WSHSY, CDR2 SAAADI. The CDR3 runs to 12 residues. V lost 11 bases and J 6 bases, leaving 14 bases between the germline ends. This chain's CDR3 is CAGGLQFNEQFF. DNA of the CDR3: TGCGCCGGGGGACTTCAGTTCAATGAGCAGTTCTTC.

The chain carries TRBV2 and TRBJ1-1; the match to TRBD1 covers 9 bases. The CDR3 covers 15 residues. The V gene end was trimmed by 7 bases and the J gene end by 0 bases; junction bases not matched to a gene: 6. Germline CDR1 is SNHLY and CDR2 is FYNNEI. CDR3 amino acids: CASTSQGAVNTEAFF. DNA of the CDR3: TGTGCCAGCACTTCACAGGGGGCAGTGAACACTGAAGCTTTCTTT.

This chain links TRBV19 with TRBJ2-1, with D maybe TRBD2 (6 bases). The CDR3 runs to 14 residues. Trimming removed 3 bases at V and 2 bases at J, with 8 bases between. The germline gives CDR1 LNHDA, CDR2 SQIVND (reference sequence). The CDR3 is CASSIVAAYNEQFF. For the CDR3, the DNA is TGTGCCAGTAGTATCGTAGCGGCCTACAATGAGCAGTTCTTC.

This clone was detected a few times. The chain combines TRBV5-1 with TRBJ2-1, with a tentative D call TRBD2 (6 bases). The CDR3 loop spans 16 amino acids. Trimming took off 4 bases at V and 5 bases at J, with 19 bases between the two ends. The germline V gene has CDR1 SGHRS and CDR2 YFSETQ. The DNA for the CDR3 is TGCGCCAGCAGCAAGCTAGCGTCGGGTAAAAACAATGAGCAGTTCTTC. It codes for CASSKLASGKNNEQFF.

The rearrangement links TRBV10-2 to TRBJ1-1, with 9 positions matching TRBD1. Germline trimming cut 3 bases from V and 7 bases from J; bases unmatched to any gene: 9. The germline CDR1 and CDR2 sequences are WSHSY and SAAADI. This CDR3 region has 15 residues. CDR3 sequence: CASSELGQGVGEAFF. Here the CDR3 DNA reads TGCGCCAGCAGTGAATTGGGACAGGGCGTGGGTGAAGCTTTCTTT.

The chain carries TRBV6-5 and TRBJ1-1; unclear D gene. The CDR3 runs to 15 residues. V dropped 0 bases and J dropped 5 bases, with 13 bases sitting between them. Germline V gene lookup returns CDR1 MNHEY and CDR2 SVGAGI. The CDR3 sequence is CASSYSARVMTEAFF. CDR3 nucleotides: TGTGCCAGCAGTTACTCGGCACGGGTGATGACTGAAGCTTTCTTT.

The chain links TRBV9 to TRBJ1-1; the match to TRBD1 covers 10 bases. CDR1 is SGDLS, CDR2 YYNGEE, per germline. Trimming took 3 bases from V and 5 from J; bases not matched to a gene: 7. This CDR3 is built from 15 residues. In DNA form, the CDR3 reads TGTGCCAGCAGCGGAGAGGGGACAGGGGTTACTGAAGCTTTCTTT. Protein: CASSGEGTGVTEAFF.

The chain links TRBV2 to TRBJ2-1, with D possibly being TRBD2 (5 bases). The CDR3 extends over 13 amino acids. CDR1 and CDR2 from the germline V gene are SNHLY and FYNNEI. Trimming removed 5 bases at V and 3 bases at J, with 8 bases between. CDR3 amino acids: CASSREHYNEQFF. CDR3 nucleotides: TGTGCCAGCAGTAGGGAGCACTACAATGAGCAGTTCTTC. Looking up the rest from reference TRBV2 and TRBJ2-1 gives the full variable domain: EPEVTQTPSHQVTQMGQEVILRCVPISNHLYFYWYRQILGQKVEFLVSFYNNEISEKSEIFDDQFSVERPDGSNFTLKIRSTKLEDSAMYFCASSREHYNEQFFGPGTRLTVL.

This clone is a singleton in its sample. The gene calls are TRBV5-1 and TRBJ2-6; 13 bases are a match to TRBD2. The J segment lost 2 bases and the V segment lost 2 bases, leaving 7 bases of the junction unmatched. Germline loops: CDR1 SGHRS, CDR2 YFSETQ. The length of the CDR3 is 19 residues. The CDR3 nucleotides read TGCGCCAGCAGCTTAGACCTGACTAGCGGGAGGACTGGGGCCAACGTCCTGACTTTC. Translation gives CASSLDLTSGRTGANVLTF.

The CDR3 reads CASSPDRGWYEQYF. The CDR3 DNA reads as TGTGCCAGCTCACCGGACAGGGGGTGGTACGAGCAGTACTTC. The chain joins TRBV18 to TRBJ2-7; TRBD1 agrees at 10 bases. The length of the CDR3 is 14 residues. The J segment lost 4 bases and the V segment lost 3 bases, leaving 3 bases of the junction unmatched. In germline, CDR1 is KGHSH, CDR2 LQKENI.

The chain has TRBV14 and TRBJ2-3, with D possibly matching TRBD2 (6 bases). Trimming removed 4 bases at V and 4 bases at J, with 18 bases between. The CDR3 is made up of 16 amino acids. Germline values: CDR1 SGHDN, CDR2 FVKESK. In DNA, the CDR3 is TGTGCCAGCAGCCTGCGGACTACGTCCCGGGCAGATACGCAGTATTTT. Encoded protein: CASSLRTTSRADTQYF.

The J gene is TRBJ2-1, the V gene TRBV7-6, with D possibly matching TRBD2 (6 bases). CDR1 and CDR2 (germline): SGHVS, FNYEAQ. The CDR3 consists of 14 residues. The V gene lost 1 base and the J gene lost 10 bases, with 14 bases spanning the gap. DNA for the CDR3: TGTGCCAGCAGCTTAGTTGGGGGTGCGGGAGAGCAGTTCTTC. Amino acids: CASSLVGGAGEQFF.

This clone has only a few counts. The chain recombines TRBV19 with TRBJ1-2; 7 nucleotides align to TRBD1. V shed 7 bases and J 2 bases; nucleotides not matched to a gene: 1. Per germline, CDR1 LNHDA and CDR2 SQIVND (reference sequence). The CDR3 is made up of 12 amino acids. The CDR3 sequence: CASMTGNYGYTF. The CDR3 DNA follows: TGTGCCAGTATGACAGGGAACTATGGCTACACCTTC.

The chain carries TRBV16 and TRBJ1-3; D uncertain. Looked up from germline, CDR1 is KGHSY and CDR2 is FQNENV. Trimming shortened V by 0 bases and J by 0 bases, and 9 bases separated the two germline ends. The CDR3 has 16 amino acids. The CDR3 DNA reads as TGTGCCAGCAGCCAATCGAGTCGCACCTCTGGAAACACCATATATTTT. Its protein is CASSQSSRTSGNTIYF.

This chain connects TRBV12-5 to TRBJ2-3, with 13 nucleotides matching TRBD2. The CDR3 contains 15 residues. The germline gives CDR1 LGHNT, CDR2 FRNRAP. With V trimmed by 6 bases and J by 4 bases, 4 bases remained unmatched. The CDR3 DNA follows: TGTGCTAGTGGCCCAGGACTAGCGGGAGCAGATACGCAGTATTTT. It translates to CASGPGLAGADTQYF. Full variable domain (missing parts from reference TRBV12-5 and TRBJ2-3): DARVTQTPRHKVTEMGQEVTMRCQPILGHNTVFWYRQTMMQGLELLAYFRNRAPLDDSGMPKDRFSAEMPDATLATLKIQPSEPRDSAVYFCASGPGLAGADTQYFGPGTRLTVL.